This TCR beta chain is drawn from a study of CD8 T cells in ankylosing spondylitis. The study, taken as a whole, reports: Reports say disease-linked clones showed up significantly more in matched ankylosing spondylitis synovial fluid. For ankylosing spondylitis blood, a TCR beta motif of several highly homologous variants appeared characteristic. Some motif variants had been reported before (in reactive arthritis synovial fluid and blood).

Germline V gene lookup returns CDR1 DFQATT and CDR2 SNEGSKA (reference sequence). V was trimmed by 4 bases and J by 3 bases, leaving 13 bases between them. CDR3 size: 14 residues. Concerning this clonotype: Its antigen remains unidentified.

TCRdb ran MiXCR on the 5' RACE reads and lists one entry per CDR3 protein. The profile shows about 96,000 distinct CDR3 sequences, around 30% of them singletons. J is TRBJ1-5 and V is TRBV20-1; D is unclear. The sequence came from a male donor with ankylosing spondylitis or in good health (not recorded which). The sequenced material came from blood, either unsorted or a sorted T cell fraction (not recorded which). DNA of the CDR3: TGCAGTGCTACCGGGATGTTTAACAATCAGCCCCAGCATTTT. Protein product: CSATGMFNNQPQHF.